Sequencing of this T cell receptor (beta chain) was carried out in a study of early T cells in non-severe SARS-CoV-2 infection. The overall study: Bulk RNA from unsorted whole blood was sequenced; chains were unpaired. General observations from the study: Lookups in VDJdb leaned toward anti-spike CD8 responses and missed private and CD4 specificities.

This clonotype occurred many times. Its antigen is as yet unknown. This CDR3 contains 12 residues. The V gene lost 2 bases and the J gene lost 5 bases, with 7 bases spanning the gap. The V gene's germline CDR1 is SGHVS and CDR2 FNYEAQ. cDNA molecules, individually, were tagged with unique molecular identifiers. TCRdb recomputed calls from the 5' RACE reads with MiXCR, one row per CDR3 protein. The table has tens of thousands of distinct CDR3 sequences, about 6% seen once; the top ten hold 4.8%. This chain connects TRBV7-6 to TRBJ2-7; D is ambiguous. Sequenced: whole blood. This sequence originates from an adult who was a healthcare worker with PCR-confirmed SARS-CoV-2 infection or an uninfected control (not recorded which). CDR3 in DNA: TGTGCCAGCAGCTTATTTCGGGACGAGCAGTACTTC. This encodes CASSLFRDEQYF.